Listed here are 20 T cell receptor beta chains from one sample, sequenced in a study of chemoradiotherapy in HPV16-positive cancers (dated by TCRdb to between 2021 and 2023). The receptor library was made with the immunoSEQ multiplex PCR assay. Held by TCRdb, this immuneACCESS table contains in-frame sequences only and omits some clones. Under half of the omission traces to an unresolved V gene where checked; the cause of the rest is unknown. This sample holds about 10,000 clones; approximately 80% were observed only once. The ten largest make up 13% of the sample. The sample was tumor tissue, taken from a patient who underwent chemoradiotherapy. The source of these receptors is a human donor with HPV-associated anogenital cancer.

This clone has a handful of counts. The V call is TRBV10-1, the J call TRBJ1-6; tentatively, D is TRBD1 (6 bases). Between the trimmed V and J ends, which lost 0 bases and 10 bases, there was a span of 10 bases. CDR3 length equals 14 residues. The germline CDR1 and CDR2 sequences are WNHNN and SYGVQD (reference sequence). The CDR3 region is CASSESTGYSPLHF. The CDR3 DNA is TGCGCCAGCAGTGAGTCCACAGGGTACTCACCCCTCCACTTT.

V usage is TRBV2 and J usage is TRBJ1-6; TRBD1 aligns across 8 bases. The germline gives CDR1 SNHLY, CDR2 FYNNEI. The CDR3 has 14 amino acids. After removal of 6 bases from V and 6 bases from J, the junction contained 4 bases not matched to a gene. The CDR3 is CASRGQVSNSPLHF. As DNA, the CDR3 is TGTGCCAGCAGGGGACAGGTTTCTAATTCACCCCTCCACTTT.

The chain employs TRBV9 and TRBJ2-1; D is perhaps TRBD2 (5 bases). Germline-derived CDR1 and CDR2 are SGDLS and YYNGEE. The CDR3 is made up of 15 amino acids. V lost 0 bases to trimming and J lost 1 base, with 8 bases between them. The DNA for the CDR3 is TGTGCCAGCAGCGTAGAAGCGGAATCCTACAATGAGCAGTTCTTC. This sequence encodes CASSVEAESYNEQFF.

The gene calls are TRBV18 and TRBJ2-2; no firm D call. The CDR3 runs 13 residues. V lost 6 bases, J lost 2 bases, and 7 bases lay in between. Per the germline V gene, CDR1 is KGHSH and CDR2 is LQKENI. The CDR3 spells CASSTPNTGELFF. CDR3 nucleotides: TGTGCCAGCTCGACACCTAACACCGGGGAGCTGTTTTTT.

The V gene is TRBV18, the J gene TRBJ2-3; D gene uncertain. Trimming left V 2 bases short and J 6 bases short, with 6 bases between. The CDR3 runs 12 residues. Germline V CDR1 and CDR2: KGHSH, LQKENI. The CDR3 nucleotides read TGTGCCAGCTCACCAGAAGGGGATACGCAGTATTTT. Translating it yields CASSPEGDTQYF. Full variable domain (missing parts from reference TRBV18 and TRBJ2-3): NAGVMQNPRHLVRRRGQEARLRCSPMKGHSHVYWYRQLPEEGLKFMVYLQKENIIDESGMPKERFSAEFPKEGPSILRIQQVVRGDSAAYFCASSPEGDTQYFGPGTRLTVL.

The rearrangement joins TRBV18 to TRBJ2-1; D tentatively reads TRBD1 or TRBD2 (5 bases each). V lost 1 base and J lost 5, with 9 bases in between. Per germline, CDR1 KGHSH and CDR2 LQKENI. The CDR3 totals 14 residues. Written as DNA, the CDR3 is TGTGCCAGCTCACCACTTGGGACCCACAATGAGCAGTTCTTC. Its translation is CASSPLGTHNEQFF.

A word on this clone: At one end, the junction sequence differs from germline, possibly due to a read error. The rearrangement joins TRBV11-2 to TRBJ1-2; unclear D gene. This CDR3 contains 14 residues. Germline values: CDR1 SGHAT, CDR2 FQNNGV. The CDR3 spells CASSLDLVSGGYAF. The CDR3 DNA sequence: TGTGCCAGCAGCTTAGATTTGGTTTCGGGTGGCTACGCCTTC.

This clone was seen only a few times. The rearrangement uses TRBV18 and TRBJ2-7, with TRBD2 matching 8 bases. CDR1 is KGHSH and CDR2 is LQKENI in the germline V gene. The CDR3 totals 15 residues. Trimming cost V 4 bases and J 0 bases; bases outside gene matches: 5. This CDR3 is CASSQTGTSSYEQYF. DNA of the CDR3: TGTGCCAGCTCACAGACCGGGACTAGCTCCTACGAGCAGTACTTC.

The DNA of the CDR3 is TGTGCCAGCAGTTACATGCCGGGAAACACCATATATTTT. This codes for CASSYMPGNTIYF. The chain couples TRBV2 to TRBJ1-3; D not certain. This CDR3 contains 13 residues. V was pared by 5 bases and J by 4 bases, with 9 bases between. CDR1 is SNHLY and CDR2 is FYNNEI in the germline V gene.

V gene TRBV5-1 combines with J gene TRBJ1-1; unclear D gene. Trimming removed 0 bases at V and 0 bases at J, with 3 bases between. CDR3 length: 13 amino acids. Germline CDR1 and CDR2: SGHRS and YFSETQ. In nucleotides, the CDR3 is TGCGCCAGCAGCTTGGGAGTGAACACTGAAGCTTTCTTT. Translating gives CASSLGVNTEAFF.

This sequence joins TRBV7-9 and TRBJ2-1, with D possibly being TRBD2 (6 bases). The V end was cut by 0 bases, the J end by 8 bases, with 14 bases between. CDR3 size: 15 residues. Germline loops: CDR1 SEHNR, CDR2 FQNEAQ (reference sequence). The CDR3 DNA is TGTGCCAGCAGCTTAGCGCCCGGGGGACCCCATGAGCAGTTCTTC. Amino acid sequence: CASSLAPGGPHEQFF.

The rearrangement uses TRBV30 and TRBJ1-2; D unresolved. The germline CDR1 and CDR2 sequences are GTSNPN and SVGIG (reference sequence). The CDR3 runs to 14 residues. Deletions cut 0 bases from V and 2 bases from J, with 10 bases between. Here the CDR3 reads CAWSVRRRNYGYTF. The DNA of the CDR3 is TGTGCCTGGAGTGTACGGCGGCGAAACTATGGCTACACCTTC.

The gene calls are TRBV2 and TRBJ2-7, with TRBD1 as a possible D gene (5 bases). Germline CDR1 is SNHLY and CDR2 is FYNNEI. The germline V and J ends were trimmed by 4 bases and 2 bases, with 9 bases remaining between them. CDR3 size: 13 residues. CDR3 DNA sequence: TGTGCCAGCAGTGGACAGTCCACCTACGAGCAGTACTTC. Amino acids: CASSGQSTYEQYF. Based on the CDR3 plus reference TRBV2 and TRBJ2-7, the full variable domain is EPEVTQTPSHQVTQMGQEVILRCVPISNHLYFYWYRQILGQKVEFLVSFYNNEISEKSEIFDDQFSVERPDGSNFTLKIRSTKLEDSAMYFCASSGQSTYEQYFGPGTRLTVT.

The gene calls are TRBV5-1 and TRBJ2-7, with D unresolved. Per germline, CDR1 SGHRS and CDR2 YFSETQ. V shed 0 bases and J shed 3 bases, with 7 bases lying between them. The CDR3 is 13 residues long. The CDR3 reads CASSLVVGYEQYF. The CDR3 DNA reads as TGCGCCAGCAGCTTGGTAGTAGGCTACGAGCAGTACTTC.

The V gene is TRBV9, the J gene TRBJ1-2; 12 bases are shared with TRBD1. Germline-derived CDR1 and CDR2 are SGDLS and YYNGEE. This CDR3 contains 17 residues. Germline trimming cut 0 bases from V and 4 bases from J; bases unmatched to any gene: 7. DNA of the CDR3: TGTGCCAGCAGCGTAGCCGGGACAGGGGGCAGAGGCTATGGCTACACCTTC. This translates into CASSVAGTGGRGYGYTF.

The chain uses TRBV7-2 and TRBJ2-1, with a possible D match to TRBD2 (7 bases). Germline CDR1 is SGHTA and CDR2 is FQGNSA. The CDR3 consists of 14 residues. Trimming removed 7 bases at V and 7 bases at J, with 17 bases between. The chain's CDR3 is CASTLRGGLNEQFF. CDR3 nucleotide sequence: TGTGCCAGCACTCTGAGGGGGGGCCTGAATGAGCAGTTCTTC. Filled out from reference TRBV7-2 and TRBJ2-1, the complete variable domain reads GAGVSQSPSNKVTEKGKDVELRCDPISGHTALYWYRQSLGQGLEFLIYFQGNSAPDKSGLPSDRFSAERTGGSVSTLTIQRTQQEDSAVYLCASTLRGGLNEQFFGPGTRLTVL.

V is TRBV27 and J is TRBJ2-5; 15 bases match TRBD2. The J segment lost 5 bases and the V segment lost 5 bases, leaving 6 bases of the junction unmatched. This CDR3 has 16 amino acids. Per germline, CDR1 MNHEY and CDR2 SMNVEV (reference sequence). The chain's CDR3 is CASSVGTSGGRETQYF. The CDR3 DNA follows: TGTGCCAGCAGTGTCGGGACTAGCGGGGGGCGGGAGACCCAGTACTTC.

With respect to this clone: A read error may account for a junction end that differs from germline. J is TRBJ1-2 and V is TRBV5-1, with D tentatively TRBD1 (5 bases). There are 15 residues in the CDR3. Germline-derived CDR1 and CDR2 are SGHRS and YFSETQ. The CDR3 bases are TGCGCCAGCAGCTTGGTTATCGGACAAAACTCTGGCTACACCTTC. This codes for CASSLVIGQNSGYTF. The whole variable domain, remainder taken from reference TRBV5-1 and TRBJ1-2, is KAGVTQTPRYLIKTRGQQVTLSCSPISGHRSVSWYQQTPGQGLQFLFEYFSETQRNKGNFPGRFSGRQFSNSRSEMNVSTLELGDSALYLCASSLVIGQNSGYTFGSGTRLTVV.

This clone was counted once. Here the CDR3 reads CASRSTQETQYF. Written as DNA, the CDR3 is TGTGCCAGCAGGTCAACGCAAGAGACCCAGTACTTC. The V call is TRBV2, the J call TRBJ2-5; D is undetermined. Germline assignment: CDR1 SNHLY and CDR2 FYNNEI. The V end was cut by 6 bases, the J end by 2 bases, with 7 bases between. The CDR3 covers 12 residues.

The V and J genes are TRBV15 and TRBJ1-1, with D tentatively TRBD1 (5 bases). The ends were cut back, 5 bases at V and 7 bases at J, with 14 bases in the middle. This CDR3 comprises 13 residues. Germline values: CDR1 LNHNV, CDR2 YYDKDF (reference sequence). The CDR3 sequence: CATSRTGGFEAFF. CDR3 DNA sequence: TGTGCCACCAGCCGGACGGGGGGATTTGAAGCTTTCTTT.